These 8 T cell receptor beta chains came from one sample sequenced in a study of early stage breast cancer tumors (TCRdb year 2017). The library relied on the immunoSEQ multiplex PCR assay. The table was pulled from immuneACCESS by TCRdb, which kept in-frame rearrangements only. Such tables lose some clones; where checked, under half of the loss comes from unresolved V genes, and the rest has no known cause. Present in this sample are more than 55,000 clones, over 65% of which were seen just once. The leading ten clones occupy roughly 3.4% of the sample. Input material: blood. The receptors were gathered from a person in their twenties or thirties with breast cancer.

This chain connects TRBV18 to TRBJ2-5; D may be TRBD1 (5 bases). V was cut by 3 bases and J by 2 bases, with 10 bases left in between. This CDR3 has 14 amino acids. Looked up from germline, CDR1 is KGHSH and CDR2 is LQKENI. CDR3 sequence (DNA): TGTGCCAGCTCACCGCGGACAACGCAAGAGACCCAGTACTTC. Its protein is CASSPRTTQETQYF.

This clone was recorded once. As DNA, the CDR3 is TGTGCCTGGAACGGACAGGTCAACACTGAAGCTTTCTTT. Translation: CAWNGQVNTEAFF. This chain connects TRBV30 to TRBJ1-1, with 7 bases aligning to TRBD1. Germline V gene data show CDR1 as GTSNPN and CDR2 as SVGIG (reference sequence). The CDR3 covers 13 residues. With V trimmed by 4 bases and J by 2 bases, 4 bases remained unmatched.

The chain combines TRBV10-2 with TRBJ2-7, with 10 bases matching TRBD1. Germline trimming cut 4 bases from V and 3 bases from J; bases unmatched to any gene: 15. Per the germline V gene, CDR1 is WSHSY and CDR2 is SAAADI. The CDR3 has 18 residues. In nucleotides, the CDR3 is TGCGCCAGCAGTGCTTCCGGGACAGGGGTTAGTACGAGCTACGAGCAGTACTTC. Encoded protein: CASSASGTGVSTSYEQYF.

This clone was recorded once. The DNA for the CDR3 is TGTGCCAGCAGGCCCCTGGGACAGGGTGTCCCTGGGGCCAACGTCCTGACTTTC. It codes for CASRPLGQGVPGANVLTF. The gene calls are TRBV27 and TRBJ2-6, with TRBD1 matching 9 bases. V was pared by 6 bases and J by 2 bases, with 11 bases of the junction left unmatched. The germline V gene has CDR1 MNHEY and CDR2 SMNVEV (reference sequence). CDR3 length: 18 amino acids.

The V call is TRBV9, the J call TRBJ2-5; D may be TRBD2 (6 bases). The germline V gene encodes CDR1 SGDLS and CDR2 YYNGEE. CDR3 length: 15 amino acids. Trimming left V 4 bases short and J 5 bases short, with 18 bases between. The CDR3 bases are TGTGCCAGCAGCATCGCTGGGGGGTTAGAGGAGACCCAGTACTTC. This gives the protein CASSIAGGLEETQYF.

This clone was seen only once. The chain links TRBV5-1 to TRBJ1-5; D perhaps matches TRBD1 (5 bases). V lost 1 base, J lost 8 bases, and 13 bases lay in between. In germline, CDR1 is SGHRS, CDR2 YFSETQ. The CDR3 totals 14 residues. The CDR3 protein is CASSLTGPPEPQHF. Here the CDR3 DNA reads TGCGCCAGCAGCTTGACAGGTCCTCCGGAGCCCCAGCATTTT.

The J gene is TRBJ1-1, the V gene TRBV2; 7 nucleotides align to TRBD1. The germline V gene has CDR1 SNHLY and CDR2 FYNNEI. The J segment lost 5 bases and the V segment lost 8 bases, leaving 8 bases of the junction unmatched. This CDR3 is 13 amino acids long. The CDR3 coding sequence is TGTGCCAGCCGACAGGGCCGGGGGACTGAAGCTTTCTTT. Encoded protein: CASRQGRGTEAFF.

CDR3 region: CAWSVHSNLGIRYEQYF. CDR3 DNA sequence: TGTGCCTGGAGTGTACATTCAAATCTAGGGATCCGCTACGAGCAGTACTTC. The V gene is TRBV30, the J gene TRBJ2-7; no clear D gene. Germline-derived CDR1 and CDR2 are GTSNPN and SVGIG (reference sequence). This CDR3 comprises 17 residues. V shed 0 bases and J shed 3 bases, with 21 bases lying between them.